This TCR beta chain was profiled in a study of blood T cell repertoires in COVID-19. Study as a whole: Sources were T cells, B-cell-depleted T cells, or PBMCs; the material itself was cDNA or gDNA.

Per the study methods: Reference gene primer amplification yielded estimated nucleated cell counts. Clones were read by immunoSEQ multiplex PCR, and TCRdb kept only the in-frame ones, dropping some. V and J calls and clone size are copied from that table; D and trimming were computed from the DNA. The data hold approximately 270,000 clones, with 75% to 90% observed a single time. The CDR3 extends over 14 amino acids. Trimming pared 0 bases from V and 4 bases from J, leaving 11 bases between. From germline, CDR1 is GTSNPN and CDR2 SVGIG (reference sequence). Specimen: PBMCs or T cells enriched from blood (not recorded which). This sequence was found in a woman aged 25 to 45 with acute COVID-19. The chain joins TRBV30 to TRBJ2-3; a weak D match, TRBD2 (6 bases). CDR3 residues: CAWSVSSAADTQYF. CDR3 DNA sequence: TGTGCCTGGAGTGTTTCTAGCGCGGCAGATACGCAGTATTTT. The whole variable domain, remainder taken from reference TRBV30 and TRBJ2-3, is SQTIHQWPATLVQPVGSPLSLECTVEGTSNPNLYWYRQAAGRGLQLLFYSVGIGQISSEVPQNLSASRPQDRQFILSSKKLLLSDSGFYLCAWSVSSAADTQYFGPGTRLTVL.